Included here is one TCR beta chain sequence, with context. Its antigen is still unknown. Mismatch with germline at one junction end may stem from a read error. This CDR3 is also generated by other DNA sequences in the sample. The data were obtained in a study of CD39 and CD103 CD8 tumor-infiltrating T cells. General study results and limits: Compared with DN, SP and blood memory CD8, DP TILs appeared more oligoclonal. Unlike DN TIL clonotypes, DP TIL clonotypes seldom appeared in blood.

Germline-derived CDR1 and CDR2 are SGDLS and YYNGEE. This CDR3 region has 15 residues. Generated by immunoSEQ multiplex PCR, the TCRdb table keeps only in-frame clones and is missing some. This sample has approximately 4,200 clones, with under 80% found just once. CCR7 was ignored; memory CD8 cells were sorted as CD8+CD4-CD45RA-. Input material: CD8+ T cells sorted from blood. Stated subset: total memory CD8 T cells (CD45RA-CCR7+/-) from blood or uninvolved lymph node. The rearrangement uses TRBV9 and TRBJ2-7, with 13 bases that match TRBD2. The origin of this receptor is a human donor with head and neck squamous cell carcinoma. CDR3 sequence reads: CASSPTSGGAYEQYF. The CDR3 coding sequence is TGTGCCAGCAGCCCTACTAGCGGGGGGGCCTACGAGCAATACTTC.